This TCR beta chain was sequenced in a study of shared clonotypes between healthy human individuals. Adults of Caucasian background living in Nashville, Tennessee made up all donors. A remark on this clone: Its antigen is unknown.

Sequencing was performed with immunoSEQ multiplex PCR; in TCRdb, only in-frame clones are kept and a portion is missing. The sample has roughly 170,000 clones, about 66% seen once. Whole-study results and caveats: Depth was large, yet rarefaction showed that sorted-subset sequencing was incomplete.

The V gene's germline CDR1 is SGHRS and CDR2 YFSETQ. This CDR3 has 16 amino acids. V dropped 4 bases and J dropped 0; count of bases not matched to a gene: 8. V is TRBV5-1 and J is TRBJ1-1; 8 nucleotides agree with TRBD1. Sequencing used memory CD4+ T cells sorted from blood. Specified subset: CD45RA-negative fraction. The TCR comes from a man aged 25 to 40 in good health. The CDR3 coding sequence is TGCGCCAGCAGCCAATCCGGACAGGGCTTGAACACTGAAGCTTTCTTT. Translating it yields CASSQSGQGLNTEAFF.